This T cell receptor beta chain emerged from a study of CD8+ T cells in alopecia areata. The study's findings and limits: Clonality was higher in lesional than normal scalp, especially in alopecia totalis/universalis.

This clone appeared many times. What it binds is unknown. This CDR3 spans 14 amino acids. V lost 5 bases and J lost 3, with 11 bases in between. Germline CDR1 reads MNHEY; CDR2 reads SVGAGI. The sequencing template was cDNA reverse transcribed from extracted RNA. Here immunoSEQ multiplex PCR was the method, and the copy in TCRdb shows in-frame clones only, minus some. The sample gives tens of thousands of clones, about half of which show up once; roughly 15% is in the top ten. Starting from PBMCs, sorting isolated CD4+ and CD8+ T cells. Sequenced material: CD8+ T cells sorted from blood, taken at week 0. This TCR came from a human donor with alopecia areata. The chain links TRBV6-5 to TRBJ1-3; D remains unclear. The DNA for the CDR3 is TGTGCCAGCAGTGGCCCGTCGCATGGAAACACCATATATTTT. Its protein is CASSGPSHGNTIYF.